The 10 T cell receptor beta chains below were found in one sample sequenced in a study of identical twins. TCRdb re-analysed the 5' RACE reads in MiXCR, keeping a single row per CDR3 protein. The sample records about 1.7 million distinct CDR3 sequences, about 32% being singletons. The sequenced sample consisted of cord blood. The receptor source for this set is a newborn girl in good health.

This chain joins TRBV19 and TRBJ1-5, with 7 bases matching TRBD1. The CDR3 spans 13 residues. Germline V gene lookup returns CDR1 LNHDA and CDR2 SQIVND (reference sequence). Trimming at V came to 7 bases and at J to 7 bases, leaving 7 bases not matched to a gene. CDR3: CASTPQGHQPQHF. The DNA of the CDR3 is TGTGCCAGTACTCCACAGGGGCACCAGCCCCAGCATTTT. Using reference TRBV19 and TRBJ1-5 for the parts outside the CDR3, the full variable domain is DGGITQSPKYLFRKEGQNVTLSCEQNLNHDAMYWYRQDPGQGLRLIYYSQIVNDFQKGDIAEGYSVSREKKESFPLTVTSAQKNPTAFYLCASTPQGHQPQHFGDGTRLSIL.

The chain has TRBV7-2 and TRBJ1-6; TRBD1 matches at 9 bases. The CDR3 has 15 residues. Germline CDR1 SGHTA, CDR2 FQGNSA. The V segment lost 6 bases and the J segment 5 bases; nucleotides outside the gene matches: 5. CDR3 loop: CASRVDRGNNSPLHF. The CDR3 DNA reads TGTGCCAGCAGGGTGGACAGGGGTAATAATTCACCCCTCCACTTT.

This chain connects TRBV14 to TRBJ2-5; D perhaps matches TRBD1 (7 bases). The CDR3 is 17 residues long. The germline gives CDR1 SGHDN, CDR2 FVKESK. The V end was cut by 4 bases, the J end by 11 bases, with 29 bases between. The CDR3 DNA is TGTGCCAGCAGCCTCTATACAGGGGAGCGGGTATCCCATGAGCAGTACTTC. Translated: CASSLYTGERVSHEQYF.

A note on this clonotype: Mismatch with germline at one junction end may stem from a read error. The gene calls are TRBV28 and TRBJ1-1, with a tentative D call TRBD1 (5 bases). CDR1 and CDR2 from the germline V gene are MDHEN and SYDVKM. This CDR3 comprises 14 residues. The CDR3 reads CAGSPLGAGTEAFF. Here the CDR3 DNA reads TGTGCCGGCAGCCCGCTTGGGGCGGGCACTGAAGCTTTCTTT.

The rearrangement uses TRBV15 and TRBJ1-3, with D tentatively TRBD1 (5 bases). The CDR3 length is 20 residues. The V end lost 0 bases, the J end lost 0 bases, and 21 bases lay between the germline ends. The germline gives CDR1 LNHNV, CDR2 YYDKDF (reference sequence). The CDR3 here is CATSRDYDRKGRYSGNTIYF. In nucleotides, the CDR3 is TGTGCCACCAGCAGAGATTATGACCGAAAGGGGCGATACTCTGGAAACACCATATATTTT.

The chain has TRBV20-1 and TRBJ1-6; no definite D call. The CDR3 sequence is 12 residues long. Germline CDR1 reads DFQATT; CDR2 reads SNEGSKA (reference sequence). The V gene lost 3 bases and the J gene lost 7 bases, with 7 bases spanning the gap. The CDR3 DNA is TGCAGTGCTAGGTGGTTAAATTCACCCCTCCACTTT. This codes for CSARWLNSPLHF.

The rearrangement links TRBV29-1 to TRBJ2-7, with 10 bases identical to TRBD1. Germline CDR1 SQVTM, CDR2 ANQGSEA. CDR3 size: 13 residues. The J segment lost 7 bases and the V segment lost 7 bases, leaving 10 bases of the junction unmatched. The CDR3 loop reads CSATGTGVNEQYF. The CDR3 coding sequence is TGCAGCGCGACCGGGACAGGGGTCAATGAGCAGTACTTC.

This clonotype occurred a few times. This chain links TRBV7-6 with TRBJ2-3; TRBD2 agrees at 8 bases. The length of the CDR3 is 18 residues. V lost 0 bases and J lost 0; bases outside the gene matches: 8. In germline, CDR1 is SGHVS, CDR2 FNYEAQ. In DNA form, the CDR3 reads TGTGCCAGCAGCTTAGCCCCAGGACTAGCCTTTAGCACAGATACGCAGTATTTT. This translates into CASSLAPGLAFSTDTQYF.

This clonotype came up many times. This rearrangement joins TRBV6-2 or TRBV6-3 to TRBJ2-7; D remains ambiguous. The CDR3 sequence is 14 residues long. Trimming cost V 5 bases and J 0 bases, with 11 bases left between them. Germline V gene data show CDR1 as MNHEY and CDR2 as SVGEGT. The CDR3 DNA reads as TGTGCCAGCAGTCTGACGACAAGCTCCTACGAGCAGTACTTC. This gives the protein CASSLTTSSYEQYF.

This clonotype was seen a few times. The chain is built from TRBV11-2 and TRBJ2-5, with 9 bases that match TRBD1. Germline CDR1 reads SGHAT; CDR2 reads FQNNGV. V shed 1 base, J shed 1 base, and the junction held 4 bases outside the gene matches. This CDR3 is 16 amino acids long. This CDR3 reads CASSLGGQGSQETQYF. The CDR3 DNA reads as TGTGCCAGCAGCTTAGGGGGACAGGGCTCCCAAGAGACCCAGTACTTC.